This T cell receptor beta chain was retrieved from a study of T cell changes during pregnancy in multiple sclerosis. Measured with immunoSEQ multiplex PCR; TCRdb has only the in-frame clones, and not every one. The sample records fewer than 80,000 clones, approximately 92% being singletons. V was clipped by 8 bases and J by 2 bases, with 16 bases between them. This CDR3 region has 14 residues. CDR1 and CDR2 (germline): SNHLY, FYNNEI. The clonotype comes from a female donor in good health, enrolled as a control in a pregnancy study. This chain links TRBV2 with TRBJ2-7; a weak D match, TRBD2 (6 bases). Sample: peripheral blood, taken in the third trimester of pregnancy. The CDR3 nucleotides read TGTGCCAGCGGGACGGAGGGGCTGCCCTACGAGCAGTACTTC. Its translation is CASGTEGLPYEQYF.